Listed here are 32 T cell receptor beta chains from one sample, sequenced in a study of blood T cells in healthy people across ages. For the second PCR, which ran for about 6 to 11 cycles, a sample-barcoded 5' primer and a J-beta primer mix were used. TCRdb re-derived calls from the 5' RACE reads in MiXCR, one entry per CDR3 protein. The data show about 1,600,000 distinct CDR3 sequences, about 40% seen once. Sequencing used blood. These receptors were taken from a woman younger than 35 in good health.

V and J are TRBV5-1 and TRBJ2-7; 7 nucleotides align to TRBD2. The CDR3 spans 17 residues. Germline V gives CDR1 SGHRS, CDR2 YFSETQ. Unmatched junction bases numbered 13, after V lost 0 bases and J lost 4 bases. The CDR3 sequence is CASSLELSGTTSYEQYF. DNA for the CDR3: TGCGCCAGCAGCTTGGAATTATCGGGGACTACCTCATACGAGCAGTACTTC.

This clonotype was detected a few times. DNA of the CDR3: TGTGCCAGCAGCTCCCAGACAGCATCTGGGGCCAACGTCCTGACTTTC. Residues: CASSSQTASGANVLTF. The chain couples TRBV7-9 to TRBJ2-6; D might be TRBD1 (5 bases). Trimming left V 4 bases short and J 1 base short, with 11 bases between. CDR3 length: 16 amino acids. Germline values: CDR1 SEHNR, CDR2 FQNEAQ (reference sequence).

J is TRBJ2-3 and V is TRBV20-1; D perhaps matches TRBD2 (5 bases). In germline, CDR1 is DFQATT, CDR2 SNEGSKA (reference sequence). The CDR3 runs to 15 residues. V was pared by 0 bases and J by 5 bases, with 15 bases between. The CDR3 coding sequence is TGCAGTGCTAGAGATATTCTCCGGACTGGAGATACGCAGTATTTT. This gives the protein CSARDILRTGDTQYF.

On this clonotype itself: A much larger clone sits a single nucleotide away, making a read error possible. The J gene is TRBJ2-5, the V gene TRBV4-1; TRBD1 matches 7 bases. Germline V gene sequence: CDR1 MGHRA, CDR2 YSYEKL. This CDR3 is 14 amino acids long. The CDR3 DNA sequence: TGCGCCAGCAGCCAAGGGGACAGTCAAGTGACCCAGTACTTC. Translation: CASSQGDSQVTQYF.

This rearrangement joins TRBV7-9 to TRBJ2-1; D gene uncertain. V gave up 3 bases and J gave up 8 bases, with 14 bases separating them. The CDR3 is 14 amino acids. Germline assignment: CDR1 SEHNR and CDR2 FQNEAQ (reference sequence). CDR3 protein: CASSFLAPSDEQFF. For the CDR3, the DNA is TGTGCCAGCAGCTTTTTAGCTCCCTCGGATGAGCAGTTCTTC.

The chain couples TRBV6-5 to TRBJ1-4, with 11 bases matching TRBD1. CDR1 and CDR2 (germline): MNHEY, SVGAGI. Germline trimming cut 5 bases from V and 7 bases from J; bases unmatched to any gene: 6. CDR3 length equals 15 residues. In nucleotides, the CDR3 is TGTGCCAGCAGTCGAATGGACAGGGGGCGTGAAAAACTGTTTTTT. It codes for CASSRMDRGREKLFF.

Only a few counts were recorded for this clonotype. The rearrangement joins TRBV7-3 to TRBJ1-1; D gene unclear. The germline CDR1 and CDR2 sequences are SGHTA and FQGTGA. The CDR3 consists of 13 residues. V lost 7 bases, J lost 0 bases, and 9 bases lay in between. This chain's CDR3 is CASMKGVNTEAFF. DNA for the CDR3: TGTGCCAGCATGAAGGGCGTGAACACTGAAGCTTTCTTT.

This clonotype has just a few counts. V usage is TRBV7-2 and J usage is TRBJ2-5; either TRBD1 or TRBD2 may fit D (5 bases each). Trimming removed 8 bases from V and 3 bases from J, with 22 bases in between. The CDR3 is 16 amino acids. Germline-derived CDR1 and CDR2 are SGHTA and FQGNSA. CDR3 loop: CASRLRGSWYKETQYF. CDR3 coding DNA: TGTGCCAGCCGCCTACGGGGCAGTTGGTACAAAGAGACCCAGTACTTC.

This clonotype has a handful of counts. The CDR3 loop is CASNPGTPVMYNEQFF. CDR3 sequence (DNA): TGTGCCAGCAACCCGGGGACACCAGTGATGTACAATGAGCAGTTCTTC. The chain joins TRBV6-5 to TRBJ2-1; possibly TRBD1 for D (6 bases). CDR3 size: 16 residues. V was shortened by 7 bases and J by 4 bases, with 20 bases between the two germline ends. Germline V gives CDR1 MNHEY, CDR2 SVGAGI.

There are a few counts of this clonotype. The rearrangement uses TRBV20-1 and TRBJ2-7; 8 positions match TRBD1. This CDR3 comprises 14 residues. Per germline, CDR1 DFQATT and CDR2 SNEGSKA (reference sequence). Trimming removed 6 bases from V and 4 bases from J; junction bases left unmatched: 11. For the CDR3, the DNA is TGCAGTGCAATCCAACAGGGGGTTGAATACGAGCAGTACTTC. Protein: CSAIQQGVEYEQYF.

The rearrangement links TRBV10-3 to TRBJ1-5; 9 positions match TRBD1. J gave up 0 bases and V 6 bases, and 3 bases lay outside the gene matches. The CDR3 extends over 15 amino acids. Germline values: CDR1 ENHRY, CDR2 SYGVKD. CDR3 region: CAIRGTGNSNQPQHF. CDR3 DNA: TGTGCCATCAGGGGGACAGGGAATAGCAATCAGCCCCAGCATTTT.

This clonotype turned up a few times. This rearrangement joins TRBV20-1 to TRBJ2-7; no reliable D call. Germline V CDR1 and CDR2: DFQATT, SNEGSKA (reference sequence). CDR3 size: 13 residues. V gave up 2 bases and J gave up 0 bases, with 8 bases separating them. The CDR3 is CSARIPNSYEQYF. The CDR3 bases are TGCAGTGCTAGAATCCCAAACTCCTACGAGCAGTACTTC.

This clonotype was detected only a few times. This sequence joins TRBV5-1 and TRBJ1-6; 7 nucleotides match TRBD1. Germline-derived CDR1 and CDR2 are SGHRS and YFSETQ. V lost 0 bases to trimming and J lost 10 bases; unmatched junction nucleotides: 10. This CDR3 region has 16 residues. In nucleotides, the CDR3 is TGCGCCAGCAGCTTGGGACAGGGACCAGGTCAATCACCCCTCCACTTT. Translation: CASSLGQGPGQSPLHF.

The chain recombines TRBV4-1 with TRBJ2-1; a weak D match, TRBD2 (5 bases). The CDR3 loop spans 15 amino acids. Germline V lookup: CDR1 MGHRA, CDR2 YSYEKL. The ends were cut back, 0 bases at V and 4 bases at J, with 10 bases in the middle. The CDR3 DNA sequence: TGCGCCAGCAGCCAAGAGGCGGACTCATACAATGAGCAGTTCTTC. Translated, it gives CASSQEADSYNEQFF.

This sequence joins TRBV20-1 and TRBJ2-7; 12 nucleotides line up with TRBD2. The germline CDR1 and CDR2 sequences are DFQATT and SNEGSKA (reference sequence). The CDR3 runs to 14 residues. After removal of 6 bases from V and 3 bases from J, the junction contained 6 bases not matched to a gene. CDR3 sequence: CSARGLAGFYEQYF. The CDR3 nucleotides are TGCAGTGCCCGAGGACTAGCGGGGTTCTACGAGCAGTACTTC.

This chain joins TRBV20-1 and TRBJ2-4, with 8 bases aligning to TRBD1. Near its end, the DNA agrees better with TRBJ2-7, so the J call may be wrong. CDR3 length: 14 amino acids. In germline, CDR1 is DFQATT, CDR2 SNEGSKA (reference sequence). DNA of the CDR3: TGCAGTGCTCCCAGGACAGGGACCCCCTACGAGCAGTACTTC. It specifies CSAPRTGTPYEQYF.

The CDR3 coding sequence is TGTGCCAGCAGCTTAGGGCCCGCTGCCGGACAGGGAGGCAATCAGCCCCAGCATTTT. This translates into CASSLGPAAGQGGNQPQHF. The chain uses TRBV7-9 and TRBJ1-5, with 8 bases matching TRBD1. The V and J ends lost 1 base and 2 bases, in that order; junction bases with no gene match: 13. Germline CDR1 is SEHNR and CDR2 is FQNEAQ (reference sequence). The CDR3 spans 19 residues.

This clonotype was detected a few times. The chain combines TRBV7-9 with TRBJ2-1; D is ambiguous. Germline V CDR1 and CDR2: SEHNR, FQNEAQ (reference sequence). This CDR3 spans 15 amino acids. Trimming cost V 5 bases and J 7 bases, with 18 bases left between them. The CDR3 coding sequence is TGTGCCAGCAGCCTCCCGAGCCAGCAGCGTAATGAGCAGTTCTTC. As protein: CASSLPSQQRNEQFF.

This clonotype appeared a few times. This sequence joins TRBV27 and TRBJ2-7; possibly TRBD2 for D (5 bases). CDR1 and CDR2 (germline): MNHEY, SMNVEV (reference sequence). V was cut by 3 bases and J by 5 bases, with 8 bases left in between. CDR3 length equals 12 residues. The chain's CDR3 is CASSFEGNEQYF. In DNA, the CDR3 is TGTGCCAGCAGTTTTGAGGGAAACGAGCAGTACTTC.

The chain combines TRBV25-1 with TRBJ1-6, with a weak D call TRBD1 (6 bases). V was clipped by 2 bases and J by 10 bases, with 21 bases between them. This CDR3 is 17 amino acids long. CDR1 is MGHDK, CDR2 SYGVNS, per germline. CDR3 residues: CASSEQGGMGLGSPLHF. CDR3 in DNA: TGTGCCAGCAGTGAACAAGGGGGAATGGGCTTGGGATCACCCCTCCACTTT.

This chain links TRBV5-1 with TRBJ2-5; D call uncertain. This CDR3 has 15 residues. Germline loops: CDR1 SGHRS, CDR2 YFSETQ. V lost 0 bases and J lost 2, with 11 bases in between. DNA for the CDR3: TGCGCCAGCAGCTTGGCCTATGGTGGACAAGAGACCCAGTACTTC. Translating it yields CASSLAYGGQETQYF.

Concerning this clonotype itself: The junction differs from germline at one of its ends, possibly a read error. The chain combines TRBV2 with TRBJ2-1; D gene ambiguous. CDR3 length equals 15 residues. Germline lookup yields CDR1 SNHLY and CDR2 FYNNEI. In nucleotides, the CDR3 is TGTGCCGGCAGTGAAAGGCAGCCGATCTACAATGAGCAGTTCTTC. Translating gives CAGSERQPIYNEQFF.

This clonotype was picked up a small number of times. The V and J genes are TRBV6-4 and TRBJ2-3; D unresolved. Germline V gives CDR1 MRHNA, CDR2 SNTAGT. Trimming stripped 3 bases from V and 11 bases from J, with 3 bases between. The CDR3 runs 9 residues. CDR3 amino acids: CASSEGQYF. As DNA, the CDR3 is TGTGCCAGCAGTGAGGGGCAGTATTTT.

V and J are TRBV9 and TRBJ2-1, with 8 bases that match TRBD2. V shed 2 bases and J 7 bases; nucleotides not matched to a gene: 8. CDR1 is SGDLS, CDR2 YYNGEE, per germline. CDR3 length equals 15 residues. The CDR3 coding sequence is TGTGCCAGCAGCGTGAGCGGGGGTTCAAATAATGAGCAGTTCTTC. This gives the protein CASSVSGGSNNEQFF. Full variable domain (remainder filled in from reference TRBV9 and TRBJ2-1): DSGVTQTPKHLITATGQRVTLRCSPRSGDLSVYWYQQSLDQGLQFLIQYYNGEERAKGNILERFSAQQFPDLHSELNLSSLELGDSALYFCASSVSGGSNNEQFFGPGTRLTVL.

This clonotype was detected only a few times. The rearrangement uses TRBV12-3 or TRBV12-4 and TRBJ2-1; 9 nucleotides line up with TRBD2. CDR3 size: 15 residues. V lost 3 bases to trimming and J lost 6 bases; unmatched junction nucleotides: 6. As DNA, the CDR3 is TGTGCCAGCAGTTTCGGGGCGGGAGGGTCCAATGAGCAGTTCTTC. Translated, it gives CASSFGAGGSNEQFF.

The rearrangement joins TRBV10-3 to TRBJ2-3; no firm D call. CDR3 length: 16 amino acids. Germline V gene sequence: CDR1 ENHRY, CDR2 SYGVKD. Trimming took off 4 bases at V and 2 bases at J, with 16 bases between the two ends. CDR3 residues: CAISGSTSFPTDTQYF. The DNA of the CDR3 is TGTGCCATCAGTGGGTCGACGTCCTTCCCCACAGATACGCAGTATTTT.

The J gene is TRBJ2-3, the V gene TRBV3-1; unclear D gene. Trimming left V 8 bases short and J 4 bases short, with 16 bases between. Germline CDR1 LGHDT, CDR2 YNNKEL (reference sequence). This CDR3 is 14 amino acids long. The DNA for the CDR3 is TGTGCCAGCTCCAAGGTCGGCTTATCAGATACGCAGTATTTT. Amino acid sequence: CASSKVGLSDTQYF.

This clonotype appeared a few times. The rearrangement uses TRBV12-3 or TRBV12-4 and TRBJ2-5, with D possibly TRBD2 on 6 matching bases. Trimming took off 6 bases at V and 2 bases at J, with 16 bases between the two ends. The CDR3 sequence is 15 residues long. The CDR3 nucleotides are TGTGCCAGCAGGAACGAAGAAGGAGGGCAAGAGACCCAGTACTTC. This encodes CASRNEEGGQETQYF.

J is TRBJ1-2 and V is TRBV20-1; 8 bases fit TRBD1. Trimming took 2 bases from V and 8 from J; bases not matched to a gene: 16. This CDR3 comprises 16 residues. CDR1 is DFQATT and CDR2 is SNEGSKA in the germline V gene (reference sequence). CDR3 amino acids: CSARPNEAGGAGGYTF. The CDR3 nucleotides read TGCAGTGCTAGACCCAATGAGGCAGGGGGCGCTGGGGGCTACACCTTC.

This clonotype was counted only a few times. The V gene is TRBV28, the J gene TRBJ2-5; TRBD1 agrees at 7 bases. The CDR3 has 16 amino acids. Germline loops: CDR1 MDHEN, CDR2 SYDVKM. Trimming at V came to 8 bases and at J to 1 base, leaving 13 bases not matched to a gene. This CDR3 is CASSPWDSDPQETQYF. CDR3 coding DNA: TGTGCCAGCTCGCCCTGGGACAGCGACCCCCAAGAGACCCAGTACTTC.

In DNA, the CDR3 is TGTGCCAGCAGCCTTAGACTAGCGGGAGGCCCAGTTTTTGGTAATGAGCAGTTCTTC. As protein: CASSLRLAGGPVFGNEQFF. The rearrangement uses TRBV7-2 and TRBJ2-1; 13 nucleotides align to TRBD2. This CDR3 comprises 19 residues. The junction had 17 bases not matched to a gene; V was cut back by 5 bases and J by 7 bases. CDR1 is SGHTA and CDR2 is FQGNSA in the germline V gene.

This clonotype has only a few counts. The chain employs TRBV5-1 and TRBJ1-2, with D hard to call. Trimming pared 4 bases from V and 8 bases from J, leaving 12 bases between. The CDR3 contains 12 residues. Germline V gives CDR1 SGHRS, CDR2 YFSETQ. This CDR3 is CASSPEEGGYTF. The CDR3 bases are TGCGCCAGCAGCCCAGAGGAGGGCGGCTACACCTTC.